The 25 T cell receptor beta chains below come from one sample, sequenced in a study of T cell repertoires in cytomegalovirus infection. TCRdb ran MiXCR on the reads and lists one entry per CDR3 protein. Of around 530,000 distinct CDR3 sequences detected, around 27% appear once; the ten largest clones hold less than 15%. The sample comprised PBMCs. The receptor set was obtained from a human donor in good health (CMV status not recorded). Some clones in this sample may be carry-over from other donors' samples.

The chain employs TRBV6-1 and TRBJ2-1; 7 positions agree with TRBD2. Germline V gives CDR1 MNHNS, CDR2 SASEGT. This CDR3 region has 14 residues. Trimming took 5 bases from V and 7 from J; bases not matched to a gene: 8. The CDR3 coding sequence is TGTGCCAGCAGTATAAAGCGGGGATGGAATGAGCAGTTCTTC. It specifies CASSIKRGWNEQFF.

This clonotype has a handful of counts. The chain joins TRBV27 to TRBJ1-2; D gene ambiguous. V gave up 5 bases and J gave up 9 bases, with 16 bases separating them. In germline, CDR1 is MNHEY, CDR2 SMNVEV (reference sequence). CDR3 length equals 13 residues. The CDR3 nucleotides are TGTGCCAGCAGTCCTATGGGAGGGCTGCGCTACACCTTC. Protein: CASSPMGGLRYTF.

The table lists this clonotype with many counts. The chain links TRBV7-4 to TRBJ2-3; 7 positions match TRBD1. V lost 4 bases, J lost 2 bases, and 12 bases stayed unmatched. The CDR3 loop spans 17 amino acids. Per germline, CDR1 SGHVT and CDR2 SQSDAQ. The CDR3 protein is CASSSPRDSLSTDTQYF. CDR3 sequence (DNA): TGTGCCAGCAGCTCCCCCCGGGACAGCCTATCCACAGATACGCAGTATTTT.

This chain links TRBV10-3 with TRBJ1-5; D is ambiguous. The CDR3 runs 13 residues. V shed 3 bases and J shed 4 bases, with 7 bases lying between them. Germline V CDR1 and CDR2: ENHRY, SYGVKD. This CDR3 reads CAISDMGNQPQHF. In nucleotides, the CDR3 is TGTGCCATCAGTGACATGGGGAATCAGCCCCAGCATTTT.

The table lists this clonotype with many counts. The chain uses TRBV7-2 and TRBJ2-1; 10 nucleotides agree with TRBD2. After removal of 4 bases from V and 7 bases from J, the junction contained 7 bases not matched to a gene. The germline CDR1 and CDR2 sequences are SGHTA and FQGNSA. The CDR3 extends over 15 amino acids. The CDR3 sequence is CASSSRLAGTNEQFF. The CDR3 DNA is TGTGCCAGCAGCTCCCGACTAGCGGGTACTAATGAGCAGTTCTTC.

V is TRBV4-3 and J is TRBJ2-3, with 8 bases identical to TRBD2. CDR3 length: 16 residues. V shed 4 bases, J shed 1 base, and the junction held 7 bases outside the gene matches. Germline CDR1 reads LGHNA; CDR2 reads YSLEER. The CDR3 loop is CASSRGASGRTDTQYF. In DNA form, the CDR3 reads TGCGCCAGCAGCCGAGGGGCTAGCGGGCGCACAGATACGCAGTATTTT.

CDR3 DNA sequence: TGTGCCAGCAGCTCCGGGGACAAGGGTTATTTT. Protein product: CASSSGDKGYF. V gene TRBV7-8 combines with J gene TRBJ2-3; D possibly corresponds to TRBD1 (6 bases). V was cut by 4 bases and J by 15 bases, with 14 bases left in between. Germline V CDR1 and CDR2: SGHVS, FQNEAQ. The CDR3 sequence is 11 residues long. Combining the CDR3 with reference TRBV7-8 and TRBJ2-3 gives the whole variable domain GAGVSQSPRYKVAKRGQDVALRCDPISGHVSLFWYQQALGQGPEFLTYFQNEAQLDKSGLPSDRFFAERPEGSVSTLKIQRTQQEDSAVYLCASSSGDKGYFGPGTRLTVL.

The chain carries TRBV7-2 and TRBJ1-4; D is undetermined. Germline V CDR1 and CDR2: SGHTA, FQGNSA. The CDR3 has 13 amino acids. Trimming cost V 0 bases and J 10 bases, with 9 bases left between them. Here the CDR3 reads CASSLANWGKLFF. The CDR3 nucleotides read TGTGCCAGCAGCTTAGCGAATTGGGGAAAACTGTTTTTT.

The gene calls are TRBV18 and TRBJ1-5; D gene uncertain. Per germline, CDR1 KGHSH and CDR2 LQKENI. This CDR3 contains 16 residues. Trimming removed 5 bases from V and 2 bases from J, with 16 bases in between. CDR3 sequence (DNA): TGTGCCAGCTCAATTAATCCAGCCACAGGCAATCAGCCCCAGCATTTT. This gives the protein CASSINPATGNQPQHF.

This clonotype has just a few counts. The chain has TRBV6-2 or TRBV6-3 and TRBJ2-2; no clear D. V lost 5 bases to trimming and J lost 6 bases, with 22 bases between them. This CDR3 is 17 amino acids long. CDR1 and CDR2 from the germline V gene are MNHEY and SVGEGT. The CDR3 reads CASSSPGLRTMPGELFF. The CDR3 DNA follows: TGTGCCAGCAGTAGTCCTGGTTTGCGGACCATGCCCGGGGAGCTGTTTTTT.

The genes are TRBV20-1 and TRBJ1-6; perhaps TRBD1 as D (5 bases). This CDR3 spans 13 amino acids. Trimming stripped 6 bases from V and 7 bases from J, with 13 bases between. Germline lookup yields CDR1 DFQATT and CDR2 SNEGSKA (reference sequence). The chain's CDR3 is CSATGTINSPLHF. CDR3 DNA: TGCAGTGCGACCGGGACTATCAATTCACCCCTCCACTTT.

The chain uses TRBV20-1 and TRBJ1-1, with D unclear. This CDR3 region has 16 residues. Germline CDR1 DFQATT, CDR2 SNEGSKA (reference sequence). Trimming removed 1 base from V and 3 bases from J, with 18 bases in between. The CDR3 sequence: CSARVPKLAWDTEAFF. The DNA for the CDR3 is TGCAGTGCTAGAGTACCTAAGCTAGCATGGGACACTGAAGCTTTCTTT.

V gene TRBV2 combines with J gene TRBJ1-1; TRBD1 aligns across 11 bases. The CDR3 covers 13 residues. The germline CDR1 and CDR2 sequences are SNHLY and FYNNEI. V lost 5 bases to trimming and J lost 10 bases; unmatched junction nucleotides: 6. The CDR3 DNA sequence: TGTGCCAGCAGTCAGGACAGGGGGCTTGGAGCTTTCTTT. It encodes CASSQDRGLGAFF.

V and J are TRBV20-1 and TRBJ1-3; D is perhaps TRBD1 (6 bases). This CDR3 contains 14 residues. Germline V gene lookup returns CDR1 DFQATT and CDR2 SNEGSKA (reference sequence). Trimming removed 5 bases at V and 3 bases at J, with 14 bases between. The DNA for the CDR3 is TGCAGTGCTGCCGGGGGGGCGAATGGAAACACCATATATTTT. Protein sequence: CSAAGGANGNTIYF.

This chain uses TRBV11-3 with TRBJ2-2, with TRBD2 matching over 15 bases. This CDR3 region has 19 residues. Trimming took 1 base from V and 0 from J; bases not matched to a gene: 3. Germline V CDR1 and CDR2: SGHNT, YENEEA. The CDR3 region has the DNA TGTGCCAGCAGCTTAGGGGGGACTAGCGGGAGGTCGAACACCGGGGAGCTGTTTTTT. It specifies CASSLGGTSGRSNTGELFF.

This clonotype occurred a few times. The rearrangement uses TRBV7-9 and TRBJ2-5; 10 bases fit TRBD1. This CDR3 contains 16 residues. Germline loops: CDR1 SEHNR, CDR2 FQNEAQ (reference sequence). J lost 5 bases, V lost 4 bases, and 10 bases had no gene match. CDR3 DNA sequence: TGTGCCAGCAGCTCATCCGGGACAGGGGCTGACGAGACCCAGTACTTC. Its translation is CASSSSGTGADETQYF.

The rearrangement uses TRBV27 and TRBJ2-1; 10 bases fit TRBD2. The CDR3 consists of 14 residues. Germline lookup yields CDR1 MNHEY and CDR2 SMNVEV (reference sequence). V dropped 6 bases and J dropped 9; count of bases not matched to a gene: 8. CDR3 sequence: CASSEREGRSEQFF. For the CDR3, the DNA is TGTGCCAGCAGCGAGCGGGAGGGCCGTAGTGAGCAGTTCTTC.

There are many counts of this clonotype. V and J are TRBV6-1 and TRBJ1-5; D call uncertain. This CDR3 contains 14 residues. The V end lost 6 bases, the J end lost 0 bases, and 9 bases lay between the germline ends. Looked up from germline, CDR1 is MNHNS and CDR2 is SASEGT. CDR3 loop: CASRGQYSNQPQHF. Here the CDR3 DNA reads TGTGCCAGCAGGGGCCAATATAGCAATCAGCCCCAGCATTTT.

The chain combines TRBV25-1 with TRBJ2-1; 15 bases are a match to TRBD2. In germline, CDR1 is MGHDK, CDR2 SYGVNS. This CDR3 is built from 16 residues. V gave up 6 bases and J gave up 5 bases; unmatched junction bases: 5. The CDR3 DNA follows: TGTGCCAGCAGAAGGACTAGCGGGAGGGGGGACAATGAGCAGTTCTTC. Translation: CASRRTSGRGDNEQFF.

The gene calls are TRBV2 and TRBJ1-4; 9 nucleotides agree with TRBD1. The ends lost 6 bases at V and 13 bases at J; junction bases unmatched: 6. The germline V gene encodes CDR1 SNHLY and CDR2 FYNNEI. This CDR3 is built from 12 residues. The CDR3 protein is CASRGDRDRLFF. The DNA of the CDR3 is TGTGCCAGCAGGGGGGACAGGGATCGACTGTTTTTT.

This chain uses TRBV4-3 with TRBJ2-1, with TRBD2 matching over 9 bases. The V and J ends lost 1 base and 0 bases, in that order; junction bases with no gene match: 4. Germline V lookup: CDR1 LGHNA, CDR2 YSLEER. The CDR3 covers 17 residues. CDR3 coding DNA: TGCGCCAGCAGCCAAGGGCTAGCGGGAAGCTCCTACAATGAGCAGTTCTTC. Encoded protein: CASSQGLAGSSYNEQFF.

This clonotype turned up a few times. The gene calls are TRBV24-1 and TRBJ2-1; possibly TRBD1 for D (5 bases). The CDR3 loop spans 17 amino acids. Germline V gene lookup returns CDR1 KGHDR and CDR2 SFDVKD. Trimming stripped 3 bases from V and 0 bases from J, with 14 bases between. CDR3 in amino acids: CATSDPKGRSSYNEQFF. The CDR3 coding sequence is TGTGCCACCAGTGATCCCAAGGGGCGAAGCTCCTACAATGAGCAGTTCTTC.

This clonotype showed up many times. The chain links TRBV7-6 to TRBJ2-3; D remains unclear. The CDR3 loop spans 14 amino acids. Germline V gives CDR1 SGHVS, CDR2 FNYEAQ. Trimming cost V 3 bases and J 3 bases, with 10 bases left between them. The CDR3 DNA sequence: TGTGCCAGCAGCTTGGACCCTCGGACAGATACGCAGTATTTT. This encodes CASSLDPRTDTQYF.

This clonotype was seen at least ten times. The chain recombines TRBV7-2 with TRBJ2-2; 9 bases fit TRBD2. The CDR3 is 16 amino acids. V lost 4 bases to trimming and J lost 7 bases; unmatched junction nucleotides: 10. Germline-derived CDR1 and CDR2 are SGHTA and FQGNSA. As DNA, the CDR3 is TGTGCCAGCAGCTCCCTTAGCGGGAGATTTAGCGGGGAGCTGTTTTTT. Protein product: CASSSLSGRFSGELFF. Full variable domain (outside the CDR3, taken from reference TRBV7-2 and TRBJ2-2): GAGVSQSPSNKVTEKGKDVELRCDPISGHTALYWYRQSLGQGLEFLIYFQGNSAPDKSGLPSDRFSAERTGGSVSTLTIQRTQQEDSAVYLCASSSLSGRFSGELFFGEGSRLTVL.

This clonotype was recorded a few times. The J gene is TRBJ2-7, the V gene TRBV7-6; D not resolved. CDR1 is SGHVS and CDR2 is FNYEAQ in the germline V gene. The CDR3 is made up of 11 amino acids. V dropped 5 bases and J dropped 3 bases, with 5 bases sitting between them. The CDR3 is CASSVDYEQYV. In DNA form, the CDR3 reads TGTGCCAGCAGCGTCGACTACGAGCAGTACGTC.